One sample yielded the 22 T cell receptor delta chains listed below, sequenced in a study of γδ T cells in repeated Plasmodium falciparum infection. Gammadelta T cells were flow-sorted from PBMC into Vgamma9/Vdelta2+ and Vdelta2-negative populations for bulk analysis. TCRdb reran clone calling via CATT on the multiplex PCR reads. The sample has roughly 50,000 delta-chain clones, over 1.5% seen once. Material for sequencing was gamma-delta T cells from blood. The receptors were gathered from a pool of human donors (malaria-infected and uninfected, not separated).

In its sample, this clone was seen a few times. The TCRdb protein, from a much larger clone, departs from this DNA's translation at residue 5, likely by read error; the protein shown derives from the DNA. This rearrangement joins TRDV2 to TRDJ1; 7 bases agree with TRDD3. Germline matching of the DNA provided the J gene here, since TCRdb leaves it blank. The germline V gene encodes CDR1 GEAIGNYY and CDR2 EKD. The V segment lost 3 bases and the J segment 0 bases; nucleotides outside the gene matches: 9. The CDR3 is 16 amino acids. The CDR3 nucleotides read TGTGCCTGTGACGACTTGGGGGAAGCCCACACCGATAAACTCATCTTT. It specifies CACDDLGEAHTDKLIF.

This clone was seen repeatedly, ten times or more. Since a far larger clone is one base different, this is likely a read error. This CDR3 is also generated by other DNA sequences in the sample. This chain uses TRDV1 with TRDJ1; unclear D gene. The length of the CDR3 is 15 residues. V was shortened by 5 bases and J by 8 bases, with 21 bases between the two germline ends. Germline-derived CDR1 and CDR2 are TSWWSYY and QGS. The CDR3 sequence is CALGLSPTATVKLIF. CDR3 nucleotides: TGTGCTCTTGGGCTTAGCCCCACCGCCACCGTAAAACTCATCTTT.

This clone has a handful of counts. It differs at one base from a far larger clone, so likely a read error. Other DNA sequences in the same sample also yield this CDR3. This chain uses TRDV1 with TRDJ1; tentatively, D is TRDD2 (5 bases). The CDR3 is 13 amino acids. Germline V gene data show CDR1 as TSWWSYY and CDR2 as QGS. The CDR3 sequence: CALGSPFSDKLIF. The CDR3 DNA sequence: TGTGCCCTTGGGTCCCCCTTCTCCGATAAACTCATCTTT.

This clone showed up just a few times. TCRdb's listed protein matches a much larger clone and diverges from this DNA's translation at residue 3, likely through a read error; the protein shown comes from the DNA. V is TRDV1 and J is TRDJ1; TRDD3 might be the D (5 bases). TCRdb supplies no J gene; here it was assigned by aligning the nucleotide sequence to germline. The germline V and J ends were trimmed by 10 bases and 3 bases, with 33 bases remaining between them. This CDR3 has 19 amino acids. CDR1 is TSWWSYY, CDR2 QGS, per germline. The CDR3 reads CAPVGVGIWRSLGPDKLIF. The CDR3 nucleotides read TGTGCTCCTGTCGGTGTAGGGATCTGGCGGTCCCTGGGCCCCGATAAACTCATCTTT.

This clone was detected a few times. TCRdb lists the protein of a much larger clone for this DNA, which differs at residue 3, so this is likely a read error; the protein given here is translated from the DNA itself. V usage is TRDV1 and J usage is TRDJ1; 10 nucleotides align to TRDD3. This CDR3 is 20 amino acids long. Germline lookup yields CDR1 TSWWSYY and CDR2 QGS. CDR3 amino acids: CAFGCPSLGLTGGCTDKLIF. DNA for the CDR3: TGTGCTTTTGGGTGTCCTTCCCTCGGACTTACTGGGGGATGCACCGATAAACTCATCTTT.

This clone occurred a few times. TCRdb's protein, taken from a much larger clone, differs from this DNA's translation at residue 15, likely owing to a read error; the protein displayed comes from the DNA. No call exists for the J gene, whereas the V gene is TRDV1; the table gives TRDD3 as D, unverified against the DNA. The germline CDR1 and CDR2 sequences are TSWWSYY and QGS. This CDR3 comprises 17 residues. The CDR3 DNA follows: TGTGCTCTTGGGGAACCCCCTCATGACTGGGGGAAGGAAAAACCCATCTTT. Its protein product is CALGEPPHDWGKEKPIF.

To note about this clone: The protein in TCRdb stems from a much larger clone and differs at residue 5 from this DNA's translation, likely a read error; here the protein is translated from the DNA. For the CDR3, the DNA is TGTGCTCTTGGGAAATCTACGCAGTACTGGGGAGTGTACACCGATAAACTCATCTTT. Translation gives CALGKSTQYWGVYTDKLIF. The chain has TRDV1 and TRDJ1; 7 bases match TRDD3. TCRdb leaves out the J gene; it was filled in here by matching the DNA to germline. Germline V CDR1 and CDR2: TSWWSYY, QGS. After removal of 5 bases from V and 0 bases from J, the junction contained 18 bases not matched to a gene. The CDR3 covers 19 residues.

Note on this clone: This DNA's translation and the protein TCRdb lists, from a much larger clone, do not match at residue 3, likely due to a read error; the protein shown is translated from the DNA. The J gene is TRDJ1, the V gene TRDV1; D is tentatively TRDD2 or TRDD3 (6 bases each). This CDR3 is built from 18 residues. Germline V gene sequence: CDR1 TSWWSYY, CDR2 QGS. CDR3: CAPGERFLAPGIPAKLIF. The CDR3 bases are TGTGCTCCTGGGGAACGGTTCCTAGCCCCTGGAATCCCAGCGAAACTCATCTTT.

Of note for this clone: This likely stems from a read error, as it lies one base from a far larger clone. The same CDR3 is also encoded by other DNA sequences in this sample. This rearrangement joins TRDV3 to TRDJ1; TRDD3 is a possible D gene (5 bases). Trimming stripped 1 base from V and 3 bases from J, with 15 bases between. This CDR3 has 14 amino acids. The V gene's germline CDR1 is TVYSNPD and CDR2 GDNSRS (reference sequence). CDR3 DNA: TGTGCCTTTAATGAGGGGCTGGGAGCCGATAAACTCATCTTT. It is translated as CAFNEGLGADKLIF.

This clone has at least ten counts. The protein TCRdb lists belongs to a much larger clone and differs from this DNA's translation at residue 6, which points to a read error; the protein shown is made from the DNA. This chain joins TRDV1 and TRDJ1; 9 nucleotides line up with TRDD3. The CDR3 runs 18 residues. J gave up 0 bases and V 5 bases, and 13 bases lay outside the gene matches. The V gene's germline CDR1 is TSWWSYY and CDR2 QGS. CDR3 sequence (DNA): TGTGCTCTTGGGCTCGGGAGAGGGGGATACTTGTACACCGATAAACTCATCTTT. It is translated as CALGLGRGGYLYTDKLIF.

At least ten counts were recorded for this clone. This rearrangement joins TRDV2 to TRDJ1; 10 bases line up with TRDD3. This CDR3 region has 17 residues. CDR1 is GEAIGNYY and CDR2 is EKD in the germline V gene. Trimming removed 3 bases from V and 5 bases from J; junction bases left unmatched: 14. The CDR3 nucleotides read TGTGCCTGTGACGAGATAGCGGGGGATACGGGGGAGGATAAACTCATCTTT. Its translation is CACDEIAGDTGEDKLIF.

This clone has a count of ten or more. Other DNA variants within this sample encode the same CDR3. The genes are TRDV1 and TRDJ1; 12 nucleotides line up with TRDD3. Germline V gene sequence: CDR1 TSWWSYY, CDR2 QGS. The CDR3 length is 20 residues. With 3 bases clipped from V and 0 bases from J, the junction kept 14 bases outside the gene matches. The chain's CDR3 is CALGDPPPTGGYLYTDKLIF. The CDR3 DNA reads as TGTGCTCTTGGGGACCCCCCACCCACTGGGGGATACCTGTACACCGATAAACTCATCTTT.

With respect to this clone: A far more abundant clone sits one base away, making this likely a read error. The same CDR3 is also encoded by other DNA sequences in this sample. DNA for the CDR3: TGCGCTCTTGGGGAACTAGGTTCTGGGGGACGTGTAGGGGGGATACGCACCGATAAACTCATCTTT. Translating it yields CALGELGSGGRVGGIRTDKLIF. The chain recombines TRDV1 with TRDJ1, with 10 bases aligning to TRDD3. TCRdb lists no J gene, so it was determined here by aligning the DNA to germline. Germline CDR1 is TSWWSYY and CDR2 is QGS. CDR3 length: 22 amino acids.

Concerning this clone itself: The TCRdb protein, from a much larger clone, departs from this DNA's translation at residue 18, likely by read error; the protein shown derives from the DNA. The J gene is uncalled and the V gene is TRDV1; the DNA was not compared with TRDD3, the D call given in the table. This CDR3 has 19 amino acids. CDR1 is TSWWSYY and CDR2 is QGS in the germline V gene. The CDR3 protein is CALGELPEPGSGYTDKLTF. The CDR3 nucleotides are TGTGCTCTTGGGGAACTACCCGAACCGGGGTCCGGGTACACCGATAAACTCACCTTT.

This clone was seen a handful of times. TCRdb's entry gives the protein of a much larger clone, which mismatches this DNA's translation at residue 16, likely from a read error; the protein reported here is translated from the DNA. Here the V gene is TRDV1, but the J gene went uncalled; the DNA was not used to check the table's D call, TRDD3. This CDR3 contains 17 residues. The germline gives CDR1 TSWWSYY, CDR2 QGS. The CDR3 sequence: CALGVNHRPWDTRQMIF. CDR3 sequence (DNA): TGTGCTCTTGGGGTAAACCACAGGCCCTGGGACACCCGACAGATGATTTTC.

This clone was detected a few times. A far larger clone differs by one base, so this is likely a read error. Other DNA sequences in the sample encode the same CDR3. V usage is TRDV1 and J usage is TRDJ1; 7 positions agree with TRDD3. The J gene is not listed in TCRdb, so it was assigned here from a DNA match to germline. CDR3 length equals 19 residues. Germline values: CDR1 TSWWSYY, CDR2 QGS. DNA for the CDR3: TGTGCTCTTGGAGAACCTATGCTCCCCCTGGGGGTCGACACCGATAAACTCATCTTT. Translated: CALGEPMLPLGVDTDKLIF.

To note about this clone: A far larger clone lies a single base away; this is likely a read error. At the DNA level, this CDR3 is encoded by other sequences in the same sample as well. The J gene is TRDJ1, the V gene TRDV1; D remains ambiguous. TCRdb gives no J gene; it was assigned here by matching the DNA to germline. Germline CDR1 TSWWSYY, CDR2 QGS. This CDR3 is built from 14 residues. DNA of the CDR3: TGTGCTCTTGGGGCACCCAAAAACACCGACAAACTCATCTTT. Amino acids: CALGAPKNTDKLIF.

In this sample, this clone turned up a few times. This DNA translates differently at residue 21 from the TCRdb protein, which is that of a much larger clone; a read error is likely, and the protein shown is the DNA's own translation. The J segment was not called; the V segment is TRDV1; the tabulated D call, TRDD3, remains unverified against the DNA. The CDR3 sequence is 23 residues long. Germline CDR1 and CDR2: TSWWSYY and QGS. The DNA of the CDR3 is TGTGCTCTTGGGATGGGTGGGAGATCTACGATTCTGGGGGATATTTTTCACACCGATAAATTCATCTTT. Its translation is CALGMGGRSTILGDIFHTDKFIF.

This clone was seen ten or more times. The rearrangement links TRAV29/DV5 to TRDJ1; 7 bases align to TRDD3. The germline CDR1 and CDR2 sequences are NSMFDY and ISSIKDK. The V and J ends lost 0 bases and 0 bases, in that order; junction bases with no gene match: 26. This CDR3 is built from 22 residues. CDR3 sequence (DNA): TGTGCAGCAAGCGCAACCCTACCCGAACCACGCTGGGGGTTGGGGTACACCGATAAACTCATCTTT. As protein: CAASATLPEPRWGLGYTDKLIF. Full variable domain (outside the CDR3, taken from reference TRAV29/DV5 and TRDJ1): DQQVKQNSPSLSVQEGRISILNCDYTNSMFDYFLWYKKYPAEGPTFLISISSIKDKNEDGRFTVFLNKSAKHLSLHIVPSQPGDSAVYFCAASATLPEPRWGLGYTDKLIFGKGTRVTVEP.

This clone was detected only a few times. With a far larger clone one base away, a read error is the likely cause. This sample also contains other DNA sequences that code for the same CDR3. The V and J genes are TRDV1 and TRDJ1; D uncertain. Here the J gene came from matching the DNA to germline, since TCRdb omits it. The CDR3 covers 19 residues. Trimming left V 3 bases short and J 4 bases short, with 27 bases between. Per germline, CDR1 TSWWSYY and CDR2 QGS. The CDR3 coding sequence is TGTGCTCTTGGGGATGGAAAATTAACTCCTGGCGTTAACCTCGATAAACTCATCTTT. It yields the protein CALGDGKLTPGVNLDKLIF.

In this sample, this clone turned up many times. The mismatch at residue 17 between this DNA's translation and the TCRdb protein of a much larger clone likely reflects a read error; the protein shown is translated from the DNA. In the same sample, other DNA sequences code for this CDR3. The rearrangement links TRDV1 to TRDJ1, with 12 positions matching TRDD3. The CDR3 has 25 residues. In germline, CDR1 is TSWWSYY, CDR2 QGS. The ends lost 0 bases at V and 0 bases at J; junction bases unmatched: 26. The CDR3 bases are TGTGCTCTTGGGGAACTGTTTCACACTCTACGATTTCCTGGGGGATACGTGGGGTACACCGATAAACTCATCTTT. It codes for CALGELFHTLRFPGGYVGYTDKLIF.

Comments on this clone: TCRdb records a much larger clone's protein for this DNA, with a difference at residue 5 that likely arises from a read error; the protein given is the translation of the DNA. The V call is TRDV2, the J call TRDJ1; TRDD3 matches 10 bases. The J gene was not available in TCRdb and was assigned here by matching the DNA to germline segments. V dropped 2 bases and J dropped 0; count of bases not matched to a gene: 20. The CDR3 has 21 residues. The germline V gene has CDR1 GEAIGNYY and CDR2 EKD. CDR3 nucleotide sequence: TGTGCCTGTGACATCGGCTTCTTTACTGGGGGATTCGCTGAGGACACCGATAAACTCATCTTT. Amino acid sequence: CACDIGFFTGGFAEDTDKLIF.